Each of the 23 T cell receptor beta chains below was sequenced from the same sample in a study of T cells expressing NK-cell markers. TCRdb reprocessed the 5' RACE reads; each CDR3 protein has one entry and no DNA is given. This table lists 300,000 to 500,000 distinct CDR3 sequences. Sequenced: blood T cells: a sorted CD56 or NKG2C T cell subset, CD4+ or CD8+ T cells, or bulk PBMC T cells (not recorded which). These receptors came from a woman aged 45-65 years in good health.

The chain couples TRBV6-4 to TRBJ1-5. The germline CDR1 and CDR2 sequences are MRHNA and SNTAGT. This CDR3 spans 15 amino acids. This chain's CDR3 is CASSEGGESGQPQHF.

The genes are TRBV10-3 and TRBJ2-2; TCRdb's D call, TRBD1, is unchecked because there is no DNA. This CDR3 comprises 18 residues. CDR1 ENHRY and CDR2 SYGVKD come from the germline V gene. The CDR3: CAISETPLTGDDTGELFF.

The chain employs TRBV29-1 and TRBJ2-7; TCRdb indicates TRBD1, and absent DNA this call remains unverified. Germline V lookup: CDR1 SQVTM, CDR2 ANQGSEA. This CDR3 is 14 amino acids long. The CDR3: CSVEGGQDPYEQYF.

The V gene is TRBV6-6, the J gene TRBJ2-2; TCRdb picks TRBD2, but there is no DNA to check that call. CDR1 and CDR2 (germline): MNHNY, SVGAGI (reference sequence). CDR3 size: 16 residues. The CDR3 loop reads CASSTSGSRYTGELFF.

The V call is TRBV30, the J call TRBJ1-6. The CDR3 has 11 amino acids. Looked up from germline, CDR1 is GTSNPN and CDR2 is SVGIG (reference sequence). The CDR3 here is CAWSFGSPLHF.

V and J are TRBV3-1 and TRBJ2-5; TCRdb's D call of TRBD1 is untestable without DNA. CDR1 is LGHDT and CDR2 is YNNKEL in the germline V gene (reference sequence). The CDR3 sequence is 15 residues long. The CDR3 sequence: CASSGGTGGGETQYF.

CDR3 region: CASSTYGLLGDSPLHF. The chain couples TRBV7-8 to TRBJ1-6. The CDR3 runs to 16 residues. Per germline, CDR1 SGHVS and CDR2 FQNEAQ.

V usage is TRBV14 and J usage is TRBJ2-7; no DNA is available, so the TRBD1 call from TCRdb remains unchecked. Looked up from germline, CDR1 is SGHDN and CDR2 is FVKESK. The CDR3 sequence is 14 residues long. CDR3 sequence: CASSQGTEAYEQYF.

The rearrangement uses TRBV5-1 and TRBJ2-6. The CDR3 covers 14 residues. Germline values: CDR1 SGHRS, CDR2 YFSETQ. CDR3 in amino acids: CASKLLSGANVLTF.

CDR3 protein: CASSLNLGAQYF. The genes are TRBV7-9 and TRBJ2-3. Germline loops: CDR1 SEHNR, CDR2 FQNEAQ (reference sequence). This CDR3 comprises 12 residues.

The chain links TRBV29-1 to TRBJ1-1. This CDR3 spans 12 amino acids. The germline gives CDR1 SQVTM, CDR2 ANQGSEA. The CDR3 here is CSVDPQRTEAFF.

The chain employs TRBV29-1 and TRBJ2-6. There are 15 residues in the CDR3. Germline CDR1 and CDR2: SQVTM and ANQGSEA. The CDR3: CSVEGEAGGANVLTF.

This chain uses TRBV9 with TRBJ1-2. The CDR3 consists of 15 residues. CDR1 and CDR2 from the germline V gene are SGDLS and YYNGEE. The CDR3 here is CASSAQTRANYGYTF.

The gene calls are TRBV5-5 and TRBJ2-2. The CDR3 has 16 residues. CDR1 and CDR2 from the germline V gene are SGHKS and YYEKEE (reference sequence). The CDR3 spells CASSIGGLPNTGELFF.

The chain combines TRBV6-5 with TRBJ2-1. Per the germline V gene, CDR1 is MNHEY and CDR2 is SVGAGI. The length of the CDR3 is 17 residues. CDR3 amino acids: CASSYLTAGRFYNEQFF.

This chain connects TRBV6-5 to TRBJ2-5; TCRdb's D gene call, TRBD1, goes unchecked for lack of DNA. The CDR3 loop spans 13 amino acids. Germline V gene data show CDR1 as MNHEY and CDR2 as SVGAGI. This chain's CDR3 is CASSRGVGETQYF.

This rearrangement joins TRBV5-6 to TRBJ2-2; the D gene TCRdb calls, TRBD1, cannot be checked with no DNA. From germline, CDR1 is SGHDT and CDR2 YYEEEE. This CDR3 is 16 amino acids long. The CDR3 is CASSPQGRSNTGELFF.

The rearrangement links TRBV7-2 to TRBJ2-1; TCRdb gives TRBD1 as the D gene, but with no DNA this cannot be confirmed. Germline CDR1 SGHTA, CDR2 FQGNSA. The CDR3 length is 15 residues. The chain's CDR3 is CASSFTPSFYNEQFF.

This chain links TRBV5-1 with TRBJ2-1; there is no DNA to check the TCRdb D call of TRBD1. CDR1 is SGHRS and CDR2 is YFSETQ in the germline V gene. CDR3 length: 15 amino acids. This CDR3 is CASSLRVDEGNEQFF.

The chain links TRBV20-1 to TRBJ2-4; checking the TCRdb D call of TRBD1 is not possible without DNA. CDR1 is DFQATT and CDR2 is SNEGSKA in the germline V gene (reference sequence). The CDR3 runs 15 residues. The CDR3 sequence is CSARDLSLSHGIQYF.

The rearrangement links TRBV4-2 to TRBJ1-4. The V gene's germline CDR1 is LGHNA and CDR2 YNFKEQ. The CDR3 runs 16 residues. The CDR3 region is CASSRTVGATNEKLFF.

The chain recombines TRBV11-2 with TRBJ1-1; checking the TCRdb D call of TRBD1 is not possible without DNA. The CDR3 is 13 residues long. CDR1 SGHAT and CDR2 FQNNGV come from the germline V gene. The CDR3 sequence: CASRFRGNTEAFF.

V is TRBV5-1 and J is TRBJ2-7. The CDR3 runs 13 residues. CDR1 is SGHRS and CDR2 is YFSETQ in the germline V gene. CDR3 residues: CASSLTSAYEQYF.